This T cell receptor (beta chain) emerged from a study of blood T cells in healthy people across ages. Using a J-beta primer mix together with a sample-barcoded 5' primer, a second PCR was run for roughly 7 to 11 cycles. Tagging of each cDNA molecule was performed by a template-switch adaptor with 12 random nucleotides. TCRdb passed the 5' RACE reads through MiXCR, listing each CDR3 protein once. This sample yields just over 800,000 distinct CDR3 sequences, of which around 62% are seen a single time; 25% to 35% belongs to the top ten. Each sample yielded at least 6 million isolated PBMCs. Extraction yielded at least 6 micrograms of total RNA per sample. V gave up 7 bases and J gave up 4 bases, with 14 bases separating them. The V gene's germline CDR1 is LNHNV and CDR2 YYDKDF (reference sequence). CDR3 length: 14 amino acids.

The sample comprised blood. The receptor was derived from a man under 40 in good health. V is TRBV15 and J is TRBJ2-1; D gene ambiguous. CDR3 loop: CATTSSAVYNEQFF. In DNA, the CDR3 is TGTGCCACCACGAGTAGTGCGGTATACAATGAGCAGTTCTTC. Drawing the rest from reference TRBV15 and TRBJ2-1, the complete variable domain is DAMVIQNPRYQVTQFGKPVTLSCSQTLNHNVMYWYQQKSSQAPKLLFHYYDKDFNNEADTPDNFQSRRPNTSFCFLDIRSPGLGDTAMYLCATTSSAVYNEQFFGPGTRLTVL.